The T cell receptor beta chain described here comes from a study of blood T cell repertoires in COVID-19. Patients in Seattle were enrolled during active infection, then followed longitudinally. CDR3 size: 13 residues. Germline CDR1 reads MNHEY; CDR2 reads SVGAGI. Trimming removed 2 bases at V and 13 bases at J, with 12 bases between. Original data processing: Reference gene primers were amplified, and this amplification served to estimate nucleated cell counts. TCRdb's copy holds only in-frame clones and misses some; the assay was immunoSEQ multiplex PCR. From that table come the V and J calls and clone size; the DNA was used to work out D and trimming. The sample shows about 250,000 clones, 86% of them seen only once.

This clonotype was sampled from a woman at least 80 years old with COVID-19, enrolled during active disease. Sequenced input: peripheral blood. The chain is built from TRBV6-5 and TRBJ1-6; D possibly corresponds to TRBD1 (6 bases). The CDR3 coding sequence is TGTGCCAGCAGTTACGACGGGGGGCGGCCCCTCCACTTT. Its translation: CASSYDGGRPLHF.